This is a list of T cell receptor beta chains from one sample in a study of graft-versus-host responses after intestinal transplantation. These receptors have no known antigen. The table came from immunoSEQ multiplex PCR; TCRdb's copy has only in-frame clones and leaves some out. The repertoire holds about 100,000 clones, with over 80% as singletons. The sample was unstimulated CD8+ T cells sorted from spleen or lymph node cells, taken before intestinal transplant. The receptors come from a human donor who received an intestinal transplant. Each CDR3 is given with its conserved first and last residue. D genes are given only for firm matches. Rows may omit the clone size; those that give it use once, few, many or a size class.

D gene | clone size | J gene | V gene | CDR3 protein | CDR3 DNA
TRBD2 | - | TRBJ2-7 | TRBV6-5 | CASRGLPTSEQYF | TGTGCCAGCAGGGGACTACCGACAAGCGAGCAGTACTTC
- | - | TRBJ2-2 | TRBV4-1 | CASSRDTDTGELFF | TGCGCCAGCAGCCGGGACACAGACACCGGGGAGCTGTTTTTT
- | - | TRBJ1-2 | TRBV7-9 | CASIAPWQDGYTF | TGTGCCAGCATCGCGCCGTGGCAAGATGGCTACACCTTC
TRBD2 | - | TRBJ2-7 | TRBV29-1 | CSVGLAGGYEQYF | TGCAGCGTTGGACTAGCGGGGGGCTACGAGCAGTACTTC
TRBD1 | - | TRBJ2-5 | TRBV28 | CASSFGEGAKETQYF | TGTGCCAGCAGTTTTGGCGAGGGGGCGAAAGAGACCCAGTACTTC
TRBD2 | - | TRBJ2-3 | TRBV15 | CATSRKGLAPTDTQYF | TGTGCCACCAGCAGGAAGGGACTAGCGCCCACAGATACGCAGTATTTT
- | - | TRBJ1-2 | TRBV10-3 | CAISAGVRDYGYTF | TGTGCCATCAGTGCAGGGGTTAGGGACTATGGCTACACCTTC
- | few | TRBJ2-7 | TRBV7-3 | CASSPNVGNYEQYF | TGTGCCAGCAGCCCCAATGTGGGAAACTACGAGCAGTACTTC
- | - | TRBJ2-1 | TRBV13 | CASSVTYNEQFF | TGTGCCAGCAGCGTAACCTACAATGAGCAGTTCTTC
- | once | TRBJ2-2 | TRBV4-1 | CASSQERDTGDGELFF | TGCGCCAGCAGCCAAGAAAGGGACACCGGGGACGGGGAGCTGTTTTTT
- | - | TRBJ2-1 | TRBV7-9 | CASSPEADEQFF | TGTGCCAGCAGCCCAGAGGCCGATGAGCAGTTCTTC
TRBD1 | once | TRBJ1-1 | TRBV6-5 | CASNQGAGVAFF | TGTGCCAGCAACCAGGGGGCTGGGGTAGCTTTCTTT
- | once | TRBJ2-1 | TRBV13 | CASRTAGRSYNEQFF | TGTGCCAGCCGGACTGCGGGTAGGTCCTACAATGAGCAGTTCTTC
- | few | TRBJ1-1 | TRBV6-1 | CASSALRGGDVMNTEAFF | TGTGCCAGCAGTGCTCTTCGGGGCGGCGATGTCATGAACACTGAAGCTTTCTTT
- | - | TRBJ2-2 | TRBV11-3 | CASSSWDTGELFF | TGTGCCAGCTCTAGTTGGGACACCGGGGAGCTGTTTTTT
TRBD1 | - | TRBJ1-1 | TRBV10-3 | CASKTGGLNTEAFF | TGTGCCAGCAAAACAGGGGGCTTGAACACTGAAGCTTTCTTT
- | - | TRBJ2-1 | TRBV19 | CASSPSVNSYNEQFF | TGTGCCAGTAGCCCTAGCGTCAACTCCTACAATGAGCAGTTCTTC